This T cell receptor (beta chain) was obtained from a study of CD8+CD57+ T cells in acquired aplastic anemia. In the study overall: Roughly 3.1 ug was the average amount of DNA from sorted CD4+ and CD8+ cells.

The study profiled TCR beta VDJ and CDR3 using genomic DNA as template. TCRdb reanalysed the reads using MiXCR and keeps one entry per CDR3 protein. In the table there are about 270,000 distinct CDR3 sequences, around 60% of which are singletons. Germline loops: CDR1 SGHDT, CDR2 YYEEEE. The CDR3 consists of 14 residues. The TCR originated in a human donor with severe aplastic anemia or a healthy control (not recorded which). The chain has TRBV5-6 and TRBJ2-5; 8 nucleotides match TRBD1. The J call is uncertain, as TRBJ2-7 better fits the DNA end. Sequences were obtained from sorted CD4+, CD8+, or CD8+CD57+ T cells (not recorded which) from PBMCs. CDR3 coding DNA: TGTGCCAGCAGCTCCGGACAGGGTAATCCCGAGCAGTACTTC. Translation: CASSSGQGNPEQYF.